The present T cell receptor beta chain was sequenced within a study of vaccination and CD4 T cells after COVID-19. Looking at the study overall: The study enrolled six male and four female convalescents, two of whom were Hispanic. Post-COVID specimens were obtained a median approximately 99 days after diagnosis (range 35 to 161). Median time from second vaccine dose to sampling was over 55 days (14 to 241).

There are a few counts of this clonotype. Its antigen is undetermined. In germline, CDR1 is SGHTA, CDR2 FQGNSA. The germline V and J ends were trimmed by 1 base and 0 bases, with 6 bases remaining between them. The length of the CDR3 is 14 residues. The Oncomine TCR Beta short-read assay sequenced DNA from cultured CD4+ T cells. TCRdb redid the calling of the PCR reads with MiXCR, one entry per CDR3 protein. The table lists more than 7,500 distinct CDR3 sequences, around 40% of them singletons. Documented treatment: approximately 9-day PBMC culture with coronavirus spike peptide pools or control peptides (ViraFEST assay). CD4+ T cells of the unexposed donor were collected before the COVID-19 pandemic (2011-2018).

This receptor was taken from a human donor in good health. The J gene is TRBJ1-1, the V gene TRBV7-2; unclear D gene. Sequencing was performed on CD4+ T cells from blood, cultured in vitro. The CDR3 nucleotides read TGTGCCAGCAGCTTAGATGCGATGAACACTGAAGCTTTCTTT. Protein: CASSLDAMNTEAFF.